These T cell receptor beta chains were read from a single sample in a study of cytomegalovirus exposure and HLA in healthy donors. TCRdb's table, derived via immunoSEQ multiplex PCR, lists solely in-frame clones and lacks some. The table records 85,000 to 90,000 clones, approximately 96% of them present only once. Input material: PBMCs. All receptors come from a man aged 18 to 35 in good health and CMV-seronegative. Each CDR3 is given with its conserved first and last residue. The order of the fields is V gene, J gene, D gene, clone size, CDR3 protein, CDR3 DNA. D genes are given only for firm matches. Some rows have no size entry. The others give once, few or many, or a class for an expanded clone.

>TRBV7-9|TRBJ1-1|-|-
CASNGGLEAFF
TGTGCCAGCAATGGTGGCCTTGAAGCTTTCTTT
>TRBV13|TRBJ2-7|-|-
CASSPDIRYEQYF
TGTGCCAGCAGCCCAGACATAAGGTACGAGCAGTACTTC
>TRBV9|TRBJ1-4|TRBD1|-
CASSVGDRPNEKLFF
TGTGCCAGCAGCGTAGGGGACAGACCGAATGAAAAACTGTTTTTT
>TRBV18|TRBJ1-3|-|-
CASSREQGASGNTIYF
TGTGCCAGCTCTCGTGAACAGGGAGCGTCTGGAAACACCATATATTTT
>TRBV5-1|TRBJ2-1|TRBD2|-
CASSLSQRETNIYNEQFF
TGCGCCAGCAGCTTGTCCCAGCGGGAGACCAACATCTACAATGAGCAGTTCTTC
>TRBV4-1|TRBJ2-1|TRBD2|-
CASSRVAGGLLHEQFF
TGCGCCAGCAGCCGAGTAGCGGGAGGGCTCCTCCATGAGCAGTTCTTC
>TRBV7-2|TRBJ2-3|-|-
CASSFGPLSDTQYF
TGTGCCAGCAGCTTTGGGCCCCTCTCAGATACGCAGTATTTT
>TRBV5-4|TRBJ2-3|-|-
CASSIFRGAEADTQYF
TGTGCCAGCAGCATATTTCGGGGGGCGGAGGCAGATACGCAGTATTTT
>TRBV11-3|TRBJ2-2|TRBD1|-
CASSPRQGASTGELFF
TGTGCCAGCAGCCCCCGACAGGGGGCGAGCACCGGGGAGCTGTTTTTT
>TRBV5-6|TRBJ1-2|TRBD1|-
CASSFPGQESRGYGYTF
TGTGCCAGCAGCTTCCCGGGACAGGAGTCCCGGGGCTATGGCTACACCTTC
>TRBV9|TRBJ1-2|TRBD1|-
CASSAGAGGYYGYTF
TGTGCCAGCAGCGCGGGGGCAGGGGGATACTATGGCTACACCTTC
>TRBV19|TRBJ2-1|-|-
CASSKSSGLNEQFF
TGTGCCAGTAGCAAGAGTAGCGGTCTGAATGAGCAGTTCTTC
>TRBV30|TRBJ1-5|-|-
CAWRGGDSNQPQHF
TGTGCCTGGCGAGGTGGAGATAGCAATCAGCCCCAGCATTTT
>TRBV6-9|TRBJ1-6|-|once
CASQWRGRRIIHTLHF
TGTGCCAGCCAATGGAGGGGACGACGGATAATTCACACCCTCCACTTT
>TRBV7-6|TRBJ1-2|-|once
CASSFSGYNGYTF
TGTGCCAGCAGCTTTTCAGGGTATAATGGCTACACCTTC
>TRBV7-7|TRBJ2-1|TRBD1|-
CASSSGGPGEYNEQFF
TGTGCTAGCTCATCAGGGGGTCCAGGGGAGTACAATGAGCAGTTCTTC
>TRBV9|TRBJ2-7|-|once
CASSVGQNLVPYEQYF
TGTGCCAGCAGCGTAGGACAGAATCTGGTCCCCTACGAGCAGTACTTC
>TRBV5-1|TRBJ2-1|TRBD2|-
CASSVGFSGTYNEQFF
TGCGCCAGCAGCGTCGGTTTTAGCGGGACCTACAATGAGCAGTTCTTC